The T cell receptor beta chain under discussion was sequenced for a study of PD-L1 blockade in urothelial cancer. Study in general: Analyses used blood from 3 weeks (second dose) and 6 weeks after treatment start. Median T cell yield from blood was fewer than 150,000.

Germline lookup yields CDR1 MNHEY and CDR2 SVGAGI. The CDR3 has 15 residues. V gave up 4 bases and J gave up 0 bases, with 12 bases separating them. Time point specified: pretreatment peripheral blood. Each PCR reaction had synthetic TCR analog templates spiked into it. The protocol was immunoSEQ multiplex PCR, while the TCRdb copy is restricted to in-frame clones and leaves out a portion. The table has 70,000 to 75,000 clones, roughly 84% seen once. The chain uses TRBV6-5 and TRBJ1-2; TRBD1 is a possible D gene (6 bases). Source: PBMCs, taken around atezolizumab (anti-PD-L1) treatment. This receptor was identified in an older woman with urothelial cancer. The CDR3, as DNA: TGTGCCAGCAGTTCCGGGACACCGACTAACTATGGCTACACCTTC. It specifies CASSSGTPTNYGYTF.